This T cell receptor beta chain is drawn from a study of T cell responses to AZD1222 COVID-19 vaccine. General observations from the study: Clonal diversity was possibly underestimated, and the donors were mostly white British, with more females. At baseline, seropositivity was found in only 6 or 7 AZD1222 recipients. Spike-spanning, vaccine-associated CD4 TCRs were dominant at 160-218 and 743-854.

The CDR3 totals 14 residues. The V segment lost 3 bases and the J segment 1 base; nucleotides outside the gene matches: 0. CDR1 and CDR2 from the germline V gene are MGHRA and YSYEKL. Profiling relied on immunoSEQ multiplex PCR, and the TCRdb table lists in-frame clones only, not all of them. The repertoire includes 95,000 to 150,000 clones, around 90% of them detected once, and 6.5% to 9% sits in the top ten. On this clone: Antigen unknown.

This receptor was identified in an adult in good health. The chain has TRBV4-1 and TRBJ2-7; 10 bases align to TRBD1. This sample comprised peripheral blood, obtained on day 0 of AZD1222 vaccination. CDR3 DNA: TGCGCCAGCAGCCAGGGACAGGGGTCCTACGAGCAGTACTTC. The encoded protein is CASSQGQGSYEQYF.